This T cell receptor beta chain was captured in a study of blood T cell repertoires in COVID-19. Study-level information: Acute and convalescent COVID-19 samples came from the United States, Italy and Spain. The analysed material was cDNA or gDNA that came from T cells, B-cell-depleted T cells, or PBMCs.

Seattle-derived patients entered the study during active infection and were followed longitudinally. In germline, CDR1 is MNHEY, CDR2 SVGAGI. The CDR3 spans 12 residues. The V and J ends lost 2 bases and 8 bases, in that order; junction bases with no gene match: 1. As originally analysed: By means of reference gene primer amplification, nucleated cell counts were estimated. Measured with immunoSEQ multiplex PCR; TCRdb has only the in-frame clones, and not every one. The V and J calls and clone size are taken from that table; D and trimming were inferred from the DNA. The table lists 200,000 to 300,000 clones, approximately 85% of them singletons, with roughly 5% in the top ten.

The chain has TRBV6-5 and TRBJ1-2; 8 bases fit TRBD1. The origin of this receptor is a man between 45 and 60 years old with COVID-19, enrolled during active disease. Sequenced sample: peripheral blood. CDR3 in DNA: TGTGCCAGCAGTTACGGGGACAGGGGCTACACCTTC. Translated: CASSYGDRGYTF.